These 3 T cell receptor beta chains were sequenced from one sample in a study of shared clonotypes between healthy human individuals. The method was immunoSEQ multiplex PCR; TCRdb's version includes in-frame clones alone and lacks a portion of them. The sample holds 400,000 to 550,000 clones; 70% to 80% are singletons and the top ten take about 12%. Sample: PBMCs. These receptors were collected from a woman aged 40 to 50 in good health. Some clones in this sample may be carry-over from other donors' samples.

V gene TRBV28 combines with J gene TRBJ1-5; 12 bases match TRBD1. The germline gives CDR1 MDHEN, CDR2 SYDVKM. The CDR3 has 15 amino acids. J was trimmed by 5 bases and V by 6 bases; bases with no gene match: 5. The CDR3: CASSPGTGGYQPQHF. Written as DNA, the CDR3 is TGTGCCAGCAGCCCCGGGACAGGGGGCTATCAGCCCCAGCATTTT.

The chain employs TRBV28 and TRBJ1-2; D ambiguous. Trimming removed 5 bases from V and 2 bases from J, with 9 bases in between. The length of the CDR3 is 13 residues. Germline V CDR1 and CDR2: MDHEN, SYDVKM. CDR3 loop: CASSTPQNYGYTF. As DNA, the CDR3 is TGTGCCAGCAGTACACCCCAGAACTATGGCTACACCTTC.

This chain links TRBV5-4 with TRBJ2-5; 7 bases are a match to TRBD1. Trimming took 4 bases from V and 4 from J; bases not matched to a gene: 4. From germline, CDR1 is SGHNT and CDR2 YYREEE (reference sequence). The CDR3 covers 13 residues. The DNA of the CDR3 is TGTGCCAGCAGCCTCTGGACAGGAGAGACCCAGTACTTC. It encodes CASSLWTGETQYF.